This T cell receptor beta chain was observed in a study of T cells in Graves' hyperthyroidism and ophthalmopathy. Study in general: Specimen type is peripheral blood, collected at initial diagnosis prior to any treatment.

Amplification of TCR beta CDR3 regions used RNA as the template. The HTBI set primed first-round TCR CDR3 RT-PCR. TCRdb reanalysed the multiplex PCR reads using MiXCR and keeps one entry per CDR3 protein. Among 300,000 to 450,000 distinct CDR3 sequences listed, about 15% were seen once. This clonotype turned up a few times. Diagnostic assessment was based on clinical symptoms, serum thyroxine and TRAb, thyroid ultrasound and orbital computed tomography. Trimming took 4 bases from V and 7 from J, leaving 16 bases between them. The CDR3 spans 14 residues. Germline loops: CDR1 SGHDN, CDR2 FVKESK. The source of this sequence is a woman in her 30s with Graves' hyperthyroidism. The chain employs TRBV14 and TRBJ1-2; no firm D call. The sequencing input was blood. Here the CDR3 reads CASSPPSGFGGYTF. The CDR3 region has the DNA TGTGCCAGCAGCCCCCCCTCGGGCTTTGGTGGCTACACCTTC.